This entry lists 30 T cell receptor beta chains sequenced from one sample in a study of blood T cell repertoires in COVID-19. Libraries were prepared by immunoSEQ multiplex PCR; TCRdb keeps only in-frame clonotypes and omits some of them. The sample lists approximately 260,000 clones, roughly 90% occurring once. Sequenced input: peripheral blood. These receptors originate from a man aged 50 to 60 with acute or convalescent COVID-19.

The rearrangement joins TRBV7-6 to TRBJ2-5; no reliable D call. The CDR3 length is 12 residues. CDR1 and CDR2 from the germline V gene are SGHVS and FNYEAQ. Trimming stripped 5 bases from V and 0 bases from J, with 4 bases between. The CDR3 region has the DNA TGTGCCAGCAGCCCAAACCAAGAGACCCAGTACTTC. This encodes CASSPNQETQYF. Full variable domain (remainder filled in from reference TRBV7-6 and TRBJ2-5): GAGVSQSPRYKVTKRGQDVALRCDPISGHVSLYWYRQALGQGPEFLTYFNYEAQQDKSGLPNDRFSAERPEGSISTLTIQRTEQRDSAMYRCASSPNQETQYFGPGTRLLVL.

The chain joins TRBV11-3 to TRBJ2-1; 9 bases are a match to TRBD1. Trimming removed 1 base from V and 7 bases from J; junction bases left unmatched: 2. Germline assignment: CDR1 SGHNT and CDR2 YENEEA. The length of the CDR3 is 14 residues. DNA of the CDR3: TGTGCCAGCAGCTTAGGGGACAGGGTGAATGAGCAGTTCTTC. Translated: CASSLGDRVNEQFF.

The chain joins TRBV4-2 to TRBJ1-3; unclear D gene. Deletions cut 2 bases from V and 0 bases from J, with 11 bases between. From germline, CDR1 is LGHNA and CDR2 YNFKEQ. CDR3 length equals 16 residues. CDR3 sequence: CASSQSRTNSGNTIYF. The CDR3 DNA sequence: TGTGCCAGCAGCCAAAGCCGAACCAACTCTGGAAACACCATATATTTT.

As regards this clone: Other DNA sequences of this sample code for an identical CDR3. The genes are TRBV29-1 and TRBJ1-3; a weak D match, TRBD1 (6 bases). The CDR3 covers 12 residues. Germline V lookup: CDR1 SQVTM, CDR2 ANQGSEA. Trimming removed 3 bases from V and 8 bases from J, with 11 bases in between. The CDR3 DNA reads TGCAGCGTTGAGGTACAGGGAGACACCATATATTTT. Amino acids: CSVEVQGDTIYF.

The gene calls are TRBV15 and TRBJ1-1, with D hard to call. CDR3 length equals 13 residues. With 5 bases removed from V and 0 bases from J, the gap between germline ends came to 7 bases. Germline CDR1 and CDR2: LNHNV and YYDKDF (reference sequence). The CDR3 here is CATSGQMNTEAFF. DNA for the CDR3: TGTGCCACCAGCGGGCAGATGAACACTGAAGCTTTCTTT. Variable domain in full (rest from reference TRBV15 and TRBJ1-1): DAMVIQNPRYQVTQFGKPVTLSCSQTLNHNVMYWYQQKSSQAPKLLFHYYDKDFNNEADTPDNFQSRRPNTSFCFLDIRSPGLGDTAMYLCATSGQMNTEAFFGQGTRLTVV.

The chain couples TRBV7-3 to TRBJ1-2; D unclear. V was clipped by 3 bases and J by 4 bases, with 12 bases between them. There are 14 residues in the CDR3. Germline V gives CDR1 SGHTA, CDR2 FQGTGA. CDR3 amino acids: CASSLTGSSYGYTF. In DNA, the CDR3 is TGTGCCAGCAGCTTGACGGGATCTAGCTATGGCTACACCTTC.

V is TRBV2 and J is TRBJ2-3; D is possibly TRBD2 (5 bases). Trimming took 6 bases from V and 7 from J, leaving 17 bases between them. Germline V lookup: CDR1 SNHLY, CDR2 FYNNEI. The CDR3 is 14 amino acids. CDR3 sequence reads: CASSPDFVLNTQYF. For the CDR3, the DNA is TGTGCCAGCAGCCCGGACTTCGTCCTTAATACGCAGTATTTT.

The sample holds one count of this clone. Different DNA sequences within this sample yield the same CDR3. J is TRBJ2-1 and V is TRBV5-1; 8 nucleotides align to TRBD1. The CDR3 extends over 14 amino acids. Germline values: CDR1 SGHRS, CDR2 YFSETQ. The trim removed 4 bases at V and 4 bases at J, leaving 4 bases unmatched. In DNA form, the CDR3 reads TGCGCCAGCAGCAGCGGACAGGGTTACAATGAGCAGTTCTTC. Translating it yields CASSSGQGYNEQFF.

This sequence joins TRBV6-1 and TRBJ2-1; D possibly corresponds to TRBD1 (6 bases). Germline V gene data show CDR1 as MNHNS and CDR2 as SASEGT. CDR3 length equals 14 residues. V shed 3 bases and J shed 6 bases, with 12 bases lying between them. The CDR3 reads CASSDRGSGNEQFF. Written as DNA, the CDR3 is TGTGCCAGCAGTGACAGGGGTTCGGGCAATGAGCAGTTCTTC.

V is TRBV7-3 and J is TRBJ1-1, with TRBD1 matching over 7 bases. Germline V gene data show CDR1 as SGHTA and CDR2 as FQGTGA. With 5 bases clipped from V and 4 bases from J, the junction kept 13 bases outside the gene matches. The CDR3 loop spans 16 amino acids. The CDR3 is CASSLVPGQKSTEAFF. The CDR3 nucleotides are TGTGCCAGCAGCCTGGTACCGGGACAGAAGTCCACTGAAGCTTTCTTT.

A note on this clone: This clone may be a read error of a much larger clone one base away. J is TRBJ2-7 and V is TRBV7-6; D is unresolved. This CDR3 has 12 amino acids. With 2 bases removed from V and 3 bases from J, the gap between germline ends came to 5 bases. CDR1 SGHVS and CDR2 FNYEAQ come from the germline V gene. The CDR3 DNA sequence: TGTGCCAGCAGCTTAATCAGCTACGAGCAGTACTTC. Translation gives CASSLISYEQYF.

V is TRBV30 and J is TRBJ2-5; D is possibly TRBD1 (5 bases). Deletions cut 0 bases from V and 5 bases from J, with 13 bases between. The CDR3 spans 14 residues. Germline V gene data show CDR1 as GTSNPN and CDR2 as SVGIG (reference sequence). The chain's CDR3 is CAWSVGAAVETQYF. Written as DNA, the CDR3 is TGTGCCTGGAGTGTAGGGGCAGCCGTGGAGACCCAGTACTTC.

The chain recombines TRBV7-9 with TRBJ2-7, with 7 bases aligning to TRBD1. Germline V CDR1 and CDR2: SEHNR, FQNEAQ (reference sequence). The CDR3 is 15 residues long. With 3 bases clipped from V and 2 bases from J, the junction kept 7 bases outside the gene matches. CDR3 region: CASSFDKGAAYEQYF. CDR3 coding DNA: TGTGCCAGCAGCTTCGATAAGGGGGCGGCCTACGAGCAGTACTTC.

V is TRBV6-5 and J is TRBJ1-5; D gene uncertain. The CDR3 contains 15 residues. With 4 bases removed from V and 3 bases from J, the gap between germline ends came to 13 bases. CDR1 and CDR2 (germline): MNHEY, SVGAGI. CDR3 residues: CASSSAGGNNQPQHF. In nucleotides, the CDR3 is TGTGCCAGCAGTTCCGCCGGAGGTAACAATCAGCCCCAGCATTTT.

The genes are TRBV7-9 and TRBJ1-6; 8 nucleotides match TRBD1. Germline V gene lookup returns CDR1 SEHNR and CDR2 FQNEAQ (reference sequence). Losses at the gene ends were 4 bases for V and 10 bases for J; bases not matched to a gene: 9. The CDR3 covers 15 residues. CDR3 sequence (DNA): TGTGCCAGCAGCTCGACCGGACAGGGTTTATCACCCCTCCACTTT. It encodes CASSSTGQGLSPLHF.

The V call is TRBV13, the J call TRBJ2-2, with 8 bases aligning to TRBD1. The germline V gene has CDR1 PRHDT and CDR2 FYEKMQ (reference sequence). This CDR3 comprises 15 residues. The ends lost 5 bases at V and 0 bases at J; junction bases unmatched: 2. This chain's CDR3 is CASSRQGPNTGELFF. CDR3 bases: TGTGCCAGCAGCAGACAGGGGCCGAACACCGGGGAGCTGTTTTTT.

The rearrangement uses TRBV10-3 and TRBJ2-3; 8 bases map to TRBD2. The CDR3 contains 14 residues. Trimming at V came to 8 bases and at J to 1 base, leaving 5 bases not matched to a gene. Germline lookup yields CDR1 ENHRY and CDR2 SYGVKD. CDR3: CAIGRAGGTDTQYF. The CDR3 nucleotides read TGTGCCATCGGTCGAGCGGGGGGCACAGATACGCAGTATTTT.

V gene TRBV3-1 (or the pseudogene TRBV3-2) combines with J gene TRBJ2-3; TRBD2 matches at 7 bases. The CDR3 sequence is 16 residues long. The V gene's germline CDR1 is LGHDT and CDR2 YNNKEL (reference sequence). Trimming took 1 base from V and 6 from J; bases not matched to a gene: 10. The CDR3 coding sequence is TGTGCCAGCAGCCAAGGTGTTGGGAGGGGAAGGGATACGCAGTATTTT. It is translated as CASSQGVGRGRDTQYF.

The chain couples TRBV7-9 to TRBJ2-1, with 8 bases that match TRBD2. There are 16 residues in the CDR3. CDR1 and CDR2 (germline): SEHNR, FQNEAQ (reference sequence). V lost 7 bases, J lost 9 bases, and 17 bases stayed unmatched. CDR3 DNA: TGTGCCAGCACACCGCCCCAGCGGGGGCCCCCGGGTGAGCAGTTCTTC. It codes for CASTPPQRGPPGEQFF.

This chain joins TRBV14 and TRBJ2-1; TRBD2 matches 11 bases. Germline V gives CDR1 SGHDN, CDR2 FVKESK. The V segment lost 1 base and the J segment 5 bases; nucleotides outside the gene matches: 1. The CDR3 extends over 15 amino acids. The CDR3 loop is CASSQGLAGHNEQFF. The CDR3 coding sequence is TGTGCCAGCAGCCAAGGACTAGCGGGGCACAATGAGCAGTTCTTC. Combining the CDR3 with reference TRBV14 and TRBJ2-1 gives the whole variable domain EAGVTQFPSHSVIEKGQTVTLRCDPISGHDNLYWYRRVMGKEIKFLLHFVKESKQDESGMPNNRFLAERTGGTYSTLKVQPAELEDSGVYFCASSQGLAGHNEQFFGPGTRLTVL.

This chain joins TRBV5-4 and TRBJ2-2; 8 bases match TRBD1. The V and J ends lost 3 bases and 3 bases, in that order; junction bases with no gene match: 7. The germline gives CDR1 SGHNT, CDR2 YYREEE (reference sequence). There are 16 residues in the CDR3. CDR3 DNA: TGTGCCAGCAGCTCTCGACAGGGGCTAGACACCGGGGAGCTGTTTTTT. Encoded protein: CASSSRQGLDTGELFF.

The gene calls are TRBV12-3 or TRBV12-4 and TRBJ2-7; D gene ambiguous. CDR3 length equals 12 residues. V was cut by 8 bases and J by 5 bases, with 13 bases left in between. CDR3 amino acids: CASRPRGHEQYF. The CDR3 DNA sequence: TGTGCCAGCCGTCCCCGCGGCCACGAGCAGTACTTC.

This chain links TRBV7-2 with TRBJ2-6, with D perhaps matching TRBD2 (5 bases). V was shortened by 5 bases and J by 1 base, with 6 bases between the two germline ends. The CDR3 extends over 14 amino acids. Per the germline V gene, CDR1 is SGHTA and CDR2 is FQGNSA. DNA for the CDR3: TGTGCCAGCAGCCGGACTTCTGGGGCCAACGTCCTGACTTTC. Residues: CASSRTSGANVLTF. Filled out from reference TRBV7-2 and TRBJ2-6, the complete variable domain reads GAGVSQSPSNKVTEKGKDVELRCDPISGHTALYWYRQSLGQGLEFLIYFQGNSAPDKSGLPSDRFSAERTGGSVSTLTIQRTQQEDSAVYLCASSRTSGANVLTFGAGSRLTVL.

V is TRBV13 and J is TRBJ2-7; D might be TRBD2 (6 bases). With 5 bases removed from V and 5 bases from J, the gap between germline ends came to 13 bases. This CDR3 comprises 13 residues. Germline V gene data show CDR1 as PRHDT and CDR2 as FYEKMQ (reference sequence). CDR3 nucleotide sequence: TGTGCCAGCAGCCCCCCGGGGGACGACGAGCAGTACTTC. This translates into CASSPPGDDEQYF. Full variable domain (outside the CDR3, taken from reference TRBV13 and TRBJ2-7): AAGVIQSPRHLIKEKRETATLKCYPIPRHDTVYWYQQGPGQDPQFLISFYEKMQSDKGSIPDRFSAQQFSDYHSELNMSSLELGDSALYFCASSPPGDDEQYFGPGTRLTVT.

CDR3 amino acids: CASHGGSYPIYGYTF. For the CDR3, the DNA is TGTGCCAGCCATGGGGGGAGCTACCCCATCTATGGCTACACCTTC. V usage is TRBV19 and J usage is TRBJ1-2; a possible D gene is TRBD1 (5 bases). Germline V gives CDR1 LNHDA, CDR2 SQIVND (reference sequence). Trimming removed 9 bases from V and 4 bases from J, with 21 bases in between. CDR3 length: 15 residues.

The chain couples TRBV19 to TRBJ1-4, with no clear D. V was shortened by 5 bases and J by 2 bases, with 18 bases between the two germline ends. Germline V gene sequence: CDR1 LNHDA, CDR2 SQIVND (reference sequence). The CDR3 spans 17 residues. DNA for the CDR3: TGTGCCAGTAGTCGGTCCTTACCGGGAGGTACTAATGAAAAACTGTTTTTT. It specifies CASSRSLPGGTNEKLFF.

The chain uses TRBV7-2 and TRBJ2-7; D is possibly TRBD2 (7 bases). This CDR3 has 15 amino acids. V was trimmed by 5 bases and J by 5 bases, leaving 19 bases between them. CDR1 is SGHTA, CDR2 FQGNSA, per germline. This CDR3 is CASSTTNTGRDEQYF. The CDR3, as DNA: TGTGCCAGCAGCACAACGAACACAGGGAGGGACGAGCAGTACTTC.

This chain joins TRBV5-1 and TRBJ1-1; D gene uncertain. The V end lost 1 base, the J end lost 0 bases, and 10 bases lay between the germline ends. This CDR3 comprises 15 residues. The germline gives CDR1 SGHRS, CDR2 YFSETQ. CDR3 nucleotides: TGCGCCAGCAGCTTGCGGGAGGACTTGAACACTGAAGCTTTCTTT. Its protein is CASSLREDLNTEAFF.

The CDR3 DNA follows: TGTGCCAGCAGCCTTTGGGCAGGGAAGAGCTCCTACGAGCAGTACTTC. Translation: CASSLWAGKSSYEQYF. This sequence joins TRBV4-2 and TRBJ2-7, with a possible D match to TRBD1 (5 bases). Trimming took 4 bases from V and 0 from J, leaving 16 bases between them. The CDR3 is 16 amino acids. Germline lookup yields CDR1 LGHNA and CDR2 YNFKEQ.

This sequence joins TRBV10-3 and TRBJ2-1; TRBD1 agrees at 10 bases. The ends lost 6 bases at V and 9 bases at J; junction bases unmatched: 17. The CDR3 sequence is 17 residues long. Germline V gene sequence: CDR1 ENHRY, CDR2 SYGVKD. The CDR3 spells CAISLGRTGTGDREQFF. The CDR3 DNA sequence: TGTGCCATCAGCCTTGGCCGTACCGGGACAGGGGATCGTGAGCAGTTCTTC.